The entry below describes one T cell receptor (beta chain). This clone was detected once. Its antigen is not yet known. Base quality data are lacking; no much larger clone is found one base away. The data originate from a study of blood T cell repertoires in COVID-19 (dated by TCRdb to the early 2020s). For context, the study as a whole: Samples from collaborators originated in the United States, Italy and Spain and spanned both the acute and convalescent phases of COVID-19. The repertoires were released in a freely available public database meant as a resource for research on the immune response to SARS-CoV-2. The dataset comprised deeply sampled blood TCRbeta repertoires from subjects exposed to, actively infected with, or recovered from COVID-19. The sample metadata nearly always contained a de-identified subject ID, COVID-19 status, age in years and sex. The prospective study material was composed of cDNA or gDNA derived from T cells, B-cell-depleted T cells, or PBMCs. The samples were drawn from two sources: the first 160 participants of the ongoing ImmuneRACE study, and 1,000 to 1,500 subjects contributed by 6 global collaborators. Where available, HLA class I and class II types were taken from metadata supplied by the sample provider and were not determined by assay-based typing.

Each collaborating institution followed its own protocols to collect whole blood in K2EDTA tubes. For TCRbeta analysis, collaborator samples were shipped as frozen whole blood, as isolated PBMCs, or as DNA extracted from either sample type. Overall results and qualifications from the work: Clinical and demographic metadata were provided uncurated, with the amount varying by source and participant.

TCRbeta CDR3 regions were amplified from genomic DNA using the immunoSEQ Assay, a bias-controlled multiplex PCR. The authors processed their data as follows. The number of nucleated cells in each sample was estimated from the amplification of reference gene primers within the assay. Sequence reads were collapsed and filtered to measure the absolute abundance of every unique TCRbeta CDR3 rearrangement. For each sample, productive Simpson clonality was calculated as the square root of Simpson's diversity index across productive rearrangements. Drawn from immuneACCESS, this table holds only the in-frame rearrangements with V and J called that TCRdb kept. Clones are partly lost; checked studies trace under half to an unresolved V gene and leave the rest unexplained. V and J calls and clone size are copied from that table; D and trimming were computed from the DNA. A total of 150,000 to 250,000 clones appear in this sample, about 80% of them only once. Roughly 6.9% of the sample is taken by the ten largest.

The CDR3 runs 15 amino acids, cysteine and phenylalanine included. This entry keeps only the CDR3 DNA: 45 bases, framed from base 1. From the germline V gene, CDR1 is SGHTA and CDR2 is FQGNSA. V sheds 5 bases and J sheds 2 bases, leaving 16 bases between their ends. The TCR was taken from a human donor with acute or convalescent COVID-19. The donor label of this sample is uncertain. The V and J segments used are TRBV7-2 and TRBJ2-7, with TRBD2 as a weak D call on 6 bases. The sequenced material came from peripheral blood. CDR3 reads: CASSPGTDVAYEQYF. DNA sequence: TGTGCCAGCAGCCCCGGGACTGACGTGGCCTACGAGCAGTACTTC.